This TCR beta chain was obtained from a study of blood T cell repertoires in COVID-19. Study background: Sites across the United States, Italy and Spain contributed samples from acute and convalescent COVID-19. In each case, the material was cDNA or gDNA derived from T cells, B-cell-depleted T cells, or PBMCs.

Authors' analysis steps: Estimates of nucleated cell counts were drawn from the amplification of reference gene primers. Clones were read by immunoSEQ multiplex PCR, and TCRdb kept only the in-frame ones, dropping some. Clone size and V and J calls were adopted from that table, with D and trimming inferred from the DNA. The sample contains about 200,000 clones, 80% to 90% of which appear only once. The receptor's source is a man aged 60 to 75 who had recovered from COVID-19. The sequencing sample was made of peripheral blood.

Here the CDR3 reads CASSVTGENTEAFF. CDR3 nucleotide sequence: TGCGCCAGCAGCGTCACGGGGGAGAACACTGAAGCTTTCTTT. The rearrangement uses TRBV5-1 and TRBJ1-1; the D gene is possibly TRBD1 (5 bases). The CDR3 totals 14 residues. V was cut by 4 bases and J by 1 base, with 11 bases left in between. Looked up from germline, CDR1 is SGHRS and CDR2 is YFSETQ.